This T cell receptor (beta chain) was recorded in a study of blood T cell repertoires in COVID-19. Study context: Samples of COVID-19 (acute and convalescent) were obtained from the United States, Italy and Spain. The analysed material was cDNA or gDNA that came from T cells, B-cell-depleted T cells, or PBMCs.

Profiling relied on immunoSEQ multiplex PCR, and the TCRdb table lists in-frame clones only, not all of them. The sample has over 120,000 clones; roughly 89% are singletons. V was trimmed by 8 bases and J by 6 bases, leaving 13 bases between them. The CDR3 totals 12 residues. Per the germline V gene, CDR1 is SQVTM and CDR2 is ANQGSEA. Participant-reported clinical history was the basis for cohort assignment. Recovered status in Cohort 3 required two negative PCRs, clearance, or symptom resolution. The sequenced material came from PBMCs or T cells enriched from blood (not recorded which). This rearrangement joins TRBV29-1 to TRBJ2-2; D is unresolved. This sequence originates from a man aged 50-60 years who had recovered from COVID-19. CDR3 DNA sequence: TGCAGCTTAAGAGACAATTCCGGGGAGCTGTTTTTT. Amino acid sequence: CSLRDNSGELFF.